The 29 T cell receptor beta chains given below trace back to one sample, sequenced in a study of cytomegalovirus exposure and HLA in healthy donors. Amplification used 60 Vbeta primers and 13 Jbeta primers. Generated by immunoSEQ multiplex PCR, the TCRdb table keeps only in-frame clones and is missing some. The sample consists of 85,000 to 130,000 clones, more than 65% of them appearing once. What was sequenced was PBMCs. These receptors came from a boy between 10 and 17 years old in good health and CMV-seronegative.

The chain combines TRBV18 with TRBJ1-6; no reliable D call. V was trimmed by 1 base and J by 10 bases, leaving 11 bases between them. The CDR3 covers 14 residues. Per the germline V gene, CDR1 is KGHSH and CDR2 is LQKENI. The CDR3 region is CASSPLEGRSPLHF. CDR3 nucleotide sequence: TGTGCCAGCTCACCACTAGAGGGCAGGTCACCCCTCCACTTT.

This CDR3 reads CASRREAADTQYF. Here the CDR3 DNA reads TGTGCCAGCAGGCGGGAGGCTGCAGATACGCAGTATTTT. The chain couples TRBV7-8 to TRBJ2-3; 8 bases agree with TRBD2. Unmatched junction bases numbered 3, after V lost 6 bases and J lost 4 bases. The germline gives CDR1 SGHVS, CDR2 FQNEAQ. The CDR3 loop spans 13 amino acids.

This chain uses TRBV28 with TRBJ2-4; 8 nucleotides line up with TRBD1. The CDR3 sequence is 18 residues long. Trimming removed 3 bases from V and 1 base from J; junction bases left unmatched: 11. The germline V gene has CDR1 MDHEN and CDR2 SYDVKM. CDR3 nucleotides: TGTGCCAGCAGTTTGTGGGACAGGTCATTGAGGGCCAAAAACATTCAGTACTTC. Protein sequence: CASSLWDRSLRAKNIQYF.

This clone occurred a few times. The gene calls are TRBV25-1 and TRBJ2-3, with D perhaps matching TRBD2 (6 bases). V was trimmed by 5 bases and J by 0 bases, leaving 12 bases between them. Germline V gene lookup returns CDR1 MGHDK and CDR2 SYGVNS. The CDR3 runs 15 residues. Here the CDR3 reads CASSFSGVSTDTQYF. CDR3 bases: TGTGCCAGCAGTTTTAGCGGAGTTAGCACAGATACGCAGTATTTT.

The chain is built from TRBV5-8 and TRBJ1-6; the D is unclear. This CDR3 comprises 15 residues. The V gene lost 0 bases and the J gene lost 5 bases, with 9 bases spanning the gap. CDR1 SGHTS and CDR2 YDEGEE come from the germline V gene. The CDR3 coding sequence is TGTGCCAGCAGCTTGGTGGCGGTTAATAATTCACCCCTCCACTTT. It encodes CASSLVAVNNSPLHF.

This chain joins TRBV10-2 and TRBJ2-3; 12 nucleotides match TRBD2. This CDR3 is built from 14 residues. CDR1 is WSHSY and CDR2 is SAAADI in the germline V gene. V shed 7 bases, J shed 7 bases, and the junction held 6 bases outside the gene matches. The CDR3 DNA reads TGCGCCAGCACAGCGACTAGCGGGGGTAATACGCAGTATTTT. As protein: CASTATSGGNTQYF.

The chain couples TRBV18 to TRBJ1-5; D unresolved. V lost 6 bases and J 6 bases, leaving 15 bases between the germline ends. The CDR3 is 14 amino acids. CDR1 is KGHSH, CDR2 LQKENI, per germline. CDR3 sequence reads: CASSGQNRGQPQHF. The CDR3 DNA is TGTGCCAGCTCCGGTCAAAACCGGGGTCAGCCCCAGCATTTT.

The gene calls are TRBV6-5 and TRBJ2-7; 8 bases line up with TRBD1. Germline V gene lookup returns CDR1 MNHEY and CDR2 SVGAGI. This CDR3 is built from 15 residues. Trimming cost V 7 bases and J 3 bases; bases outside gene matches: 11. This CDR3 is CASNRRDRGLYEQYF. The CDR3 nucleotides are TGTGCCAGCAATCGCCGTGACAGGGGCCTCTACGAGCAGTACTTC.

The chain is built from TRBV15 and TRBJ2-7; 7 bases match TRBD1. There are 16 residues in the CDR3. Trimming cost V 1 base and J 0 bases; bases outside gene matches: 6. Per the germline V gene, CDR1 is LNHNV and CDR2 is YYDKDF (reference sequence). The CDR3 protein is CATSRGMTGSSYEQYF. The CDR3 DNA sequence: TGTGCCACCAGCAGAGGAATGACAGGGAGCTCCTACGAGCAGTACTTC.

In this sample, this clone turned up a few times. The chain has TRBV6-5 and TRBJ1-1, with TRBD1 as a possible D gene (5 bases). CDR3 length: 11 amino acids. CDR1 is MNHEY and CDR2 is SVGAGI in the germline V gene. V dropped 5 bases and J dropped 11 bases, with 12 bases sitting between them. The CDR3 coding sequence is TGTGCCAGCAGTAGGACGGGGGAGGCTTTCTTT. Protein product: CASSRTGEAFF.

There are a few counts of this clone. This sequence joins TRBV5-1 and TRBJ2-7; 12 nucleotides match TRBD2. Germline trimming cut 3 bases from V and 6 bases from J; bases unmatched to any gene: 7. CDR1 SGHRS and CDR2 YFSETQ come from the germline V gene. CDR3 length: 15 amino acids. CDR3 amino acids: CASSSQTSGSPEQYF. The CDR3 DNA is TGCGCCAGCAGCTCACAGACTAGCGGGAGTCCCGAGCAGTACTTC.

The rearrangement joins TRBV4-3 to TRBJ1-1; D gene uncertain. Looked up from germline, CDR1 is LGHNA and CDR2 is YSLEER. The V gene lost 1 base and the J gene lost 3 bases, with 12 bases spanning the gap. The CDR3 totals 15 residues. CDR3 coding DNA: TGCGCCAGCAGCCAAGGGGCTCCCCTGTACACTGAAGCTTTCTTT. It codes for CASSQGAPLYTEAFF.

The CDR3 sequence: CASSLGVSSYEQYF. CDR3 nucleotide sequence: TGTGCCAGCAGCTTAGGTGTCAGCTCCTACGAGCAGTACTTC. This chain links TRBV7-9 with TRBJ2-7; D is unclear. V dropped 1 base and J dropped 0 bases, with 7 bases sitting between them. This CDR3 has 14 amino acids. In germline, CDR1 is SEHNR, CDR2 FQNEAQ (reference sequence).

The chain couples TRBV12-5 to TRBJ2-7, with a weak D call TRBD2 (6 bases). The CDR3 covers 13 residues. The V gene lost 6 bases and the J gene lost 2 bases, with 11 bases spanning the gap. Germline CDR1 LGHNT, CDR2 FRNRAP. The CDR3 sequence: CASGGTSAYEQYF. CDR3 bases: TGTGCTAGTGGGGGGACTTCCGCCTACGAGCAGTACTTC. The full variable domain, its missing parts supplied by reference TRBV12-5 and TRBJ2-7, is DARVTQTPRHKVTEMGQEVTMRCQPILGHNTVFWYRQTMMQGLELLAYFRNRAPLDDSGMPKDRFSAEMPDATLATLKIQPSEPRDSAVYFCASGGTSAYEQYFGPGTRLTVT.

The chain combines TRBV6-5 with TRBJ2-7, with 7 bases matching TRBD1. The CDR3 is made up of 15 amino acids. The junction had 13 bases not matched to a gene; V was cut back by 6 bases and J by 5 bases. Germline V gene lookup returns CDR1 MNHEY and CDR2 SVGAGI. The DNA of the CDR3 is TGTGCCAGCAGCCTCGATCCGACAGGGACCGACGAGCAGTACTTC. Translated, it gives CASSLDPTGTDEQYF.

The CDR3 DNA follows: TGTGCCAGCAGCCGGGACAGGCCCGATGAGGGCATTCAGTACTTC. It translates to CASSRDRPDEGIQYF. The genes are TRBV5-4 and TRBJ2-4; 8 bases align to TRBD1. The germline gives CDR1 SGHNT, CDR2 YYREEE (reference sequence). The CDR3 is 15 amino acids. Trimming took 4 bases from V and 9 from J; bases not matched to a gene: 12. Full variable domain (missing parts from reference TRBV5-4 and TRBJ2-4): ETGVTQSPTHLIKTRGQQVTLRCSSQSGHNTVSWYQQALGQGPQFIFQYYREEENGRGNFPPRFSGLQFPNYSSELNVNALELDDSALYLCASSRDRPDEGIQYFGAGTRLSVL.

V and J are TRBV28 and TRBJ1-5, with a possible D match to TRBD1 (5 bases). This CDR3 spans 14 amino acids. Trimming left V 6 bases short and J 6 bases short, with 15 bases between. The germline CDR1 and CDR2 sequences are MDHEN and SYDVKM. CDR3 coding DNA: TGTGCCAGCAGCCGTGTTCGGGGGGGTCAGCCCCAGCATTTT. This gives the protein CASSRVRGGQPQHF.

This clone has a handful of counts. The chain recombines TRBV25-1 with TRBJ2-2; D is unclear. The CDR3 consists of 14 residues. CDR1 MGHDK and CDR2 SYGVNS come from the germline V gene. V was shortened by 3 bases and J by 3 bases, with 8 bases between the two germline ends. DNA for the CDR3: TGTGCCAGCAGTGACAGTGATGACACCGGGGAGCTGTTTTTT. This sequence encodes CASSDSDDTGELFF. Looking up the rest from reference TRBV25-1 and TRBJ2-2 gives the full variable domain: EADIYQTPRYLVIGTGKKITLECSQTMGHDKMYWYQQDPGMELHLIHYSYGVNSTEKGDLSSESTVSRIRTEHFPLTLESARPSHTSQYLCASSDSDDTGELFFGEGSRLTVL.

This clone showed up just a few times. The gene calls are TRBV30 and TRBJ2-1, with TRBD2 as a possible D gene (6 bases). The CDR3 is 12 residues long. Germline V gene lookup returns CDR1 GTSNPN and CDR2 SVGIG (reference sequence). The V and J ends lost 7 bases and 12 bases respectively, with 19 bases between them. For the CDR3, the DNA is TGTGCCTCGGTCCAGGGCAGCGGGCTGCAGTTCTTC. This gives the protein CASVQGSGLQFF. Complete variable domain (other parts from reference TRBV30 and TRBJ2-1): SQTIHQWPATLVQPVGSPLSLECTVEGTSNPNLYWYRQAAGRGLQLLFYSVGIGQISSEVPQNLSASRPQDRQFILSSKKLLLSDSGFYLCASVQGSGLQFFGPGTRLTVL.

V and J are TRBV6-5 and TRBJ1-4, with a tentative D call TRBD1 (6 bases). The CDR3 is made up of 15 amino acids. Germline assignment: CDR1 MNHEY and CDR2 SVGAGI. The ends were cut back, 5 bases at V and 3 bases at J, with 13 bases in the middle. CDR3 in amino acids: CASSLIGTSNEKLFF. CDR3 nucleotides: TGTGCCAGCAGTCTAATCGGGACATCTAATGAAAAACTGTTTTTT.

The rearrangement uses TRBV13 and TRBJ2-2; 8 bases align to TRBD1. The junction had 5 bases not matched to a gene; V was cut back by 0 bases and J by 5 bases. This CDR3 has 16 residues. Germline CDR1 and CDR2: PRHDT and FYEKMQ (reference sequence). CDR3 amino acids: CASSLGQGANTGELFF. In DNA, the CDR3 is TGTGCCAGCAGCTTAGGCCAGGGGGCCAATACCGGGGAGCTGTTTTTT.

The chain couples TRBV30 to TRBJ1-1; D is unresolved. Germline CDR1 GTSNPN, CDR2 SVGIG (reference sequence). The CDR3 has 10 residues. V lost 2 bases and J 9 bases, leaving 7 bases between the germline ends. As DNA, the CDR3 is TGTGCCTGGAGTAATCAGAAAGCTTTCTTT. Protein: CAWSNQKAFF.

This chain joins TRBV7-8 and TRBJ1-2; D is possibly TRBD1 (5 bases). Germline CDR1 reads SGHVS; CDR2 reads FQNEAQ. The CDR3 has 13 amino acids. The ends were cut back, 5 bases at V and 7 bases at J, with 14 bases in the middle. CDR3 amino acids: CASSAGAGRGYTF. CDR3 DNA: TGTGCCAGCAGCGCCGGGGCGGGGCGTGGCTACACCTTC.

V usage is TRBV2 and J usage is TRBJ1-2; D is uncertain. This CDR3 comprises 12 residues. V was shortened by 4 bases and J by 8 bases, with 11 bases between the two germline ends. CDR1 SNHLY and CDR2 FYNNEI come from the germline V gene. The CDR3 spells CASSVDGVGYTF. The CDR3, as DNA: TGTGCCAGCAGTGTTGACGGGGTCGGCTACACCTTC.

This clone was seen more than once but under ten times. CDR3 protein: CASSPGRGTDTQYF. CDR3 nucleotides: TGTGCCAGCTCACCAGGGAGGGGGACAGATACGCAGTATTTT. This sequence joins TRBV18 and TRBJ2-3; D is perhaps TRBD2 (7 bases). The ends were cut back, 2 bases at V and 3 bases at J, with 9 bases in the middle. The CDR3 is 14 residues long. Looked up from germline, CDR1 is KGHSH and CDR2 is LQKENI.

This chain connects TRBV7-2 to TRBJ1-3; possible D gene TRBD1, 5 bases. The CDR3 has 13 residues. CDR1 is SGHTA, CDR2 FQGNSA, per germline. Trimming removed 3 bases at V and 3 bases at J, with 6 bases between. In nucleotides, the CDR3 is TGTGCCAGCAGCTTCGGGGGTGGAAACACCATATATTTT. This encodes CASSFGGGNTIYF.

This clone occurred a few times. The rearrangement links TRBV14 to TRBJ2-1; no clear D. V was pared by 3 bases and J by 7 bases, with 4 bases between. The CDR3 length is 11 residues. CDR1 and CDR2 (germline): SGHDN, FVKESK. The CDR3 bases are TGTGCCAGCAGCCACCTAAATGAGCAGTTCTTC. Residues: CASSHLNEQFF.

This clone appeared a few times. This chain connects TRBV19 to TRBJ1-2, with no clear D. The germline V and J ends were trimmed by 6 bases and 4 bases, with 6 bases remaining between them. CDR3 length: 11 amino acids. Germline lookup yields CDR1 LNHDA and CDR2 SQIVND (reference sequence). CDR3 sequence reads: CASRQSYGYTF. The CDR3 bases are TGTGCCAGTAGACAGAGCTATGGCTACACCTTC.

The rearrangement links TRBV18 to TRBJ2-3; the D is unclear. CDR1 and CDR2 (germline): KGHSH, LQKENI. This CDR3 is 11 amino acids long. Between the trimmed V and J ends, which lost 3 bases and 4 bases, there was a span of 2 bases. The CDR3 DNA follows: TGTGCCAGCTCACCCGCAGATACGCAGTATTTT. Translating gives CASSPADTQYF.